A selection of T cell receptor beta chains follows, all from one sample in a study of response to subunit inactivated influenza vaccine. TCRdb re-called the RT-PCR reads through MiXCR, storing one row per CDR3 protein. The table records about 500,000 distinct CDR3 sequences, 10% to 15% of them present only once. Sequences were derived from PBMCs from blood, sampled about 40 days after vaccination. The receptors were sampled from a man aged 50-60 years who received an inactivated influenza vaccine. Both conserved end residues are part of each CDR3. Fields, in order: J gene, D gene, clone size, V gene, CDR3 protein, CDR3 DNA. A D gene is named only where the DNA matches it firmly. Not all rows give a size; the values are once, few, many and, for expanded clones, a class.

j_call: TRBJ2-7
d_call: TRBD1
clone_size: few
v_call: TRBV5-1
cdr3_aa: CASSLTGTDSYEQYF
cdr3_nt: TGCGCCAGCAGCTTGACCGGGACAGATTCCTACGAGCAGTACTTC

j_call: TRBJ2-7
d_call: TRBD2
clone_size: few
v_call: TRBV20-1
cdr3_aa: CSAGGGRQTYEQYF
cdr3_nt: TGCAGTGCTGGGGGGGGGAGGCAGACCTACGAGCAGTACTTC

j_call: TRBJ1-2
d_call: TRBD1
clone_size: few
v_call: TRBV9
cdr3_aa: CASSARNRGNGYTF
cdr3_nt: TGTGCCAGCAGCGCGCGAAACAGGGGGAATGGCTACACCTTC

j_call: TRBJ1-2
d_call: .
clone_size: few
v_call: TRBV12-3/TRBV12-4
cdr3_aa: CASNLGGTEFHF
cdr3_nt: TGTGCCAGCAACTTAGGGGGGACGGAATTTCACTTC

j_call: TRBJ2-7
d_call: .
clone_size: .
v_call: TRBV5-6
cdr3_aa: CASSLSSRDYEQYF
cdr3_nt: TGTGCCAGCAGCTTGTCCTCGCGGGACTACGAGCAGTACTTC

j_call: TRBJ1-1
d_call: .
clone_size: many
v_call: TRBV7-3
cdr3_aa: CASSLDMVSEAFF
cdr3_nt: TGTGCCAGCAGCTTAGATATGGTGTCGGAAGCTTTCTTT

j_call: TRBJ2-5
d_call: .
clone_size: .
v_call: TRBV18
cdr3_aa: CASSPPRGQQETQYF
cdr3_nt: TGTGCCAGCTCACCACCCAGGGGACAACAAGAGACCCAGTACTTC

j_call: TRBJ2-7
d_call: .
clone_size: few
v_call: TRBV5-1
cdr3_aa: CASSLGAFYEQYF
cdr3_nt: TGCGCCAGCAGCTTGGGGGCTTTCTACGAGCAGTACTTC

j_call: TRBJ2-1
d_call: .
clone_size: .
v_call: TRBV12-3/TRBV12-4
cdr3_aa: CASSLIPRGRNNEQFF
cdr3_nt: TGTGCCAGCAGTTTAATCCCTCGGGGGCGGAACAATGAGCAGTTCTTC

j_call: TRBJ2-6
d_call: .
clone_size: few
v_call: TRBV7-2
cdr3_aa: CASSFVGANVLTF
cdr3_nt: TGTGCCAGCAGTTTTGTCGGGGCCAACGTCCTGACTTTC

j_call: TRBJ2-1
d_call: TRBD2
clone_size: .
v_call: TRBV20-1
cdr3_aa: CSARLAGGTHNEQFF
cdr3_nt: TGCAGTGCTAGACTAGCGGGAGGGACCCACAATGAGCAGTTCTTC

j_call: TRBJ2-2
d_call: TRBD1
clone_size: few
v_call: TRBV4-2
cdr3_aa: CASSQGGQPTGELFF
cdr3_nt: TGTGCCAGCAGCCAAGGGGGACAGCCCACCGGGGAGCTGTTTTTT

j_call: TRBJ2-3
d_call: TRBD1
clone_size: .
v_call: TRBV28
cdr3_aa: CASSQGTDTDTQYF
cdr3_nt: TGTGCCAGCAGCCAAGGGACAGACACAGATACGCAGTATTTT

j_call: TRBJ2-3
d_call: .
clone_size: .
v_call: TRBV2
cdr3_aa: CASSEIWSSTDTQYF
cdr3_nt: TGTGCCAGCAGTGAAATCTGGTCCAGCACAGATACGCAGTATTTT

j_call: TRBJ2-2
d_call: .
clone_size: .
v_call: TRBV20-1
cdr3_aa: CSARVFSGRGGNTGELFF
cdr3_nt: TGCAGTGCTAGAGTCTTTAGCGGAAGAGGCGGGAACACCGGGGAGCTGTTTTTT

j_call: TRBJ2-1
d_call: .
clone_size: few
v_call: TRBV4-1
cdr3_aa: CASSPSFTGRAPSSYNEQFF
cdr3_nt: TGCGCCAGCAGCCCCTCTTTTACGGGGCGGGCTCCCAGCTCCTACAATGAGCAGTTCTTC

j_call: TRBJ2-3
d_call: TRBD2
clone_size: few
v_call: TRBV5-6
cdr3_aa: CASSSGLVQPDTQYF
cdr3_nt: TGTGCCAGCAGCTCGGGACTAGTTCAGCCAGATACGCAGTATTTT